This TCR beta chain was obtained from a study of shared clonotypes between healthy human individuals. Points from the study as a whole: Sequencing depth was a factor that was expected to affect clonotype sharing among donors.

In its sample, this clone was seen once. Antigen: not known. On sorted subsets, replicate PCRs used about 200 ng DNA, or tens of thousands of T cell genomes. This table comes from immunoSEQ multiplex PCR, and its TCRdb copy is limited to in-frame clones, with some not included. Of over a million clones in the sample, roughly 97% were seen once. Trimming pared 1 base from V and 6 bases from J, leaving 8 bases between. Germline V gene lookup returns CDR1 SEHNR and CDR2 FQNEAQ (reference sequence). This CDR3 contains 13 residues. The rearrangement links TRBV7-9 to TRBJ2-3, with D uncertain. The sequencing sample was made of naive CD4+ T cells sorted from blood. Specified subset: CD45RA+ positively selected. The clonotype was recovered from a man aged 30 to 45 in good health. The chain's CDR3 is CASSLGHVDTQYF. CDR3 DNA sequence: TGTGCCAGCAGCTTAGGGCACGTGGATACGCAGTATTTT. The entire variable domain, with the rest obtained from reference TRBV7-9 and TRBJ2-3, is as follows: DTGVSQNPRHKITKRGQNVTFRCDPISEHNRLYWYRQTLGQGPEFLTYFQNEAQLEKSRLLSDRFSAERPKGSFSTLEIQRTEQGDSAMYLCASSLGHVDTQYFGPGTRLTVL.